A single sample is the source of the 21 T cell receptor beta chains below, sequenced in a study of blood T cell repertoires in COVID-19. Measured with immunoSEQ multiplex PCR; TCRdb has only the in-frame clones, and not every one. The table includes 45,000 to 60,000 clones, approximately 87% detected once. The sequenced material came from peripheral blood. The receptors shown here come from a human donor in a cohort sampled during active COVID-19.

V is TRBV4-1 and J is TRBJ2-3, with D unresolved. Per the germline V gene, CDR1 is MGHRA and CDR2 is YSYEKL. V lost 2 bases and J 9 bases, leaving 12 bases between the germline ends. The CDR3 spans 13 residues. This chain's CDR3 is CASSQIGPPTQYF. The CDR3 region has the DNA TGCGCCAGCAGCCAAATTGGGCCCCCGACGCAGTATTTT.

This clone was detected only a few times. CDR3 amino acids: CASARQGPNYGYTF. For the CDR3, the DNA is TGTGCCAGTGCCCGACAGGGCCCTAACTATGGCTACACCTTC. The chain couples TRBV19 to TRBJ1-2, with 7 bases fitting TRBD1. The germline gives CDR1 LNHDA, CDR2 SQIVND (reference sequence). The CDR3 covers 14 residues. V gave up 8 bases and J gave up 0 bases; unmatched junction bases: 6.

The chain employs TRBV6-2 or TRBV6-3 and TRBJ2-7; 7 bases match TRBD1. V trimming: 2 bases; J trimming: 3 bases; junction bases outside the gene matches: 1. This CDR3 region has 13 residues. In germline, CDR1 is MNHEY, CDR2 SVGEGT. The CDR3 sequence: CASSYGQVYEQYF. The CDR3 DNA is TGTGCCAGCAGTTACGGACAGGTCTACGAGCAGTACTTC.

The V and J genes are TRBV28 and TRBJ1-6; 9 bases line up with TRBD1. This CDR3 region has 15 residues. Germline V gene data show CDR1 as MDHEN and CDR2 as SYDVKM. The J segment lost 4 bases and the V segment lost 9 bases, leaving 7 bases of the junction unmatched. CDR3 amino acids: CASTLGTGYNSPLHF. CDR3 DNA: TGTGCCAGTACCCTAGGGACAGGGTATAATTCACCCCTCCACTTT.

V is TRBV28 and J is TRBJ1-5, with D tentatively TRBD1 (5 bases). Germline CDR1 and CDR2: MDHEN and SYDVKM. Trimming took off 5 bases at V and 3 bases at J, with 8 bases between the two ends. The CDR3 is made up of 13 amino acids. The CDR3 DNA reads TGTGCCAGCAGTGCAGGGATCAATCAGCCCCAGCATTTT. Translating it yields CASSAGINQPQHF.

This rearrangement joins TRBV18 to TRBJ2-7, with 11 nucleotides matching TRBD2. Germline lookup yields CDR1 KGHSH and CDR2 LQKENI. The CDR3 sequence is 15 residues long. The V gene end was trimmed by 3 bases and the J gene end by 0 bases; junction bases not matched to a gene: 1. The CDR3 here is CASSPLAGGSYEQYF. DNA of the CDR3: TGTGCCAGCTCACCCCTAGCGGGGGGCTCCTACGAGCAGTACTTC.

The CDR3 sequence: CASSQHSSYNSPLHF. The CDR3, as DNA: TGCGCCAGCAGCCAACACAGCTCCTATAATTCACCCCTCCACTTT. The chain uses TRBV4-3 and TRBJ1-6, with D unresolved. Germline V CDR1 and CDR2: LGHNA, YSLEER. This CDR3 contains 15 residues. Trimming removed 2 bases from V and 0 bases from J, with 5 bases in between.

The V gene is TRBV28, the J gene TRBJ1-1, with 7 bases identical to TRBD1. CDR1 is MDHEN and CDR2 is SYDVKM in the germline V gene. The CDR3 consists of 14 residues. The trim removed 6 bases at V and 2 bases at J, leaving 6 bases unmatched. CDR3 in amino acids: CASSLTGSNTEAFF. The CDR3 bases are TGTGCCAGCAGCCTGACAGGGTCTAACACTGAAGCTTTCTTT.

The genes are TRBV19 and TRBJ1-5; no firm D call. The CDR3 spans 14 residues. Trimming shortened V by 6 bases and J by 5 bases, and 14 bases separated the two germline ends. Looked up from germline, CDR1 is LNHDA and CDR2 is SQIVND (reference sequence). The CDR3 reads CASSDISLYQPQHF. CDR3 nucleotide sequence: TGTGCCAGTAGCGACATCAGCCTTTATCAGCCCCAGCATTTT.

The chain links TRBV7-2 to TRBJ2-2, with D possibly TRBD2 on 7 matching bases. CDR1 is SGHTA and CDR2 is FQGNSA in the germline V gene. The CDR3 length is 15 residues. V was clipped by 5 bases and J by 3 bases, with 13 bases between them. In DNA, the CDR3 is TGTGCCAGCAGCCATCAGGGGAGGGACACCGGGGAGCTGTTTTTT. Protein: CASSHQGRDTGELFF.

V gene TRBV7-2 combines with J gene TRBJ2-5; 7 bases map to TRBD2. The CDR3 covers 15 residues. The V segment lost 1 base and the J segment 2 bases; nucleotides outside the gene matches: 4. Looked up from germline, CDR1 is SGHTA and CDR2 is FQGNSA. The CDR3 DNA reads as TGTGCCAGCAGCTTAGTCCTAGCGGCACAAGAGACCCAGTACTTC. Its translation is CASSLVLAAQETQYF.

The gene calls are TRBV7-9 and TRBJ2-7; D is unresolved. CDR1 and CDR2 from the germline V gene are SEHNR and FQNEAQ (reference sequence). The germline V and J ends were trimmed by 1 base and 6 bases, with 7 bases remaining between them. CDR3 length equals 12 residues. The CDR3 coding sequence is TGTGCCAGCAGCTTAGGTGGGCTCGAGCAGTACTTC. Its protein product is CASSLGGLEQYF. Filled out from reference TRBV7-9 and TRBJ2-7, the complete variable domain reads DTGVSQNPRHKITKRGQNVTFRCDPISEHNRLYWYRQTLGQGPEFLTYFQNEAQLEKSRLLSDRFSAERPKGSFSTLEIQRTEQGDSAMYLCASSLGGLEQYFGPGTRLTVT.

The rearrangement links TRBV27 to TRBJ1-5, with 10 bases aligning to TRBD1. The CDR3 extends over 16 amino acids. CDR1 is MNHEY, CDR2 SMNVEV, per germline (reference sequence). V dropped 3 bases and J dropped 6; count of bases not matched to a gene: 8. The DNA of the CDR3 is TGTGCCAGCAGTTTGGGCGGGACAGGGGCTTCTCAGCCCCAGCATTTT. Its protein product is CASSLGGTGASQPQHF.

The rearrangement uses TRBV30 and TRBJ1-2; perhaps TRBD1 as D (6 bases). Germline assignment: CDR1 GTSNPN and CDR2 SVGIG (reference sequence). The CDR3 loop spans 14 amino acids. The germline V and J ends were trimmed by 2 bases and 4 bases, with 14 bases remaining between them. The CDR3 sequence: CAWSWAGASYGYTF. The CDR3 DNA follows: TGTGCCTGGAGTTGGGCAGGGGCCTCCTATGGCTACACCTTC.

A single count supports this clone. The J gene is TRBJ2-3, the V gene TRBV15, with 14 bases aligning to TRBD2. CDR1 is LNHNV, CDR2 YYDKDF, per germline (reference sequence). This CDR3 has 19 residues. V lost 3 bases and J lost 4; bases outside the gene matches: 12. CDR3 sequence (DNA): TGTGCCACCAGCAGGTTTGGACTAGCGGGGGGCCCGGGGGCAGATACGCAGTATTTT. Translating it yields CATSRFGLAGGPGADTQYF.

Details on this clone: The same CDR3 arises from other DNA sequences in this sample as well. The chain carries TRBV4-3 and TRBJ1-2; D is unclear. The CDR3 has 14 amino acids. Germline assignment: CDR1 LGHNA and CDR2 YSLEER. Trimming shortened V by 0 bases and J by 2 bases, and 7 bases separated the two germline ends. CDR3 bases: TGCGCCAGCAGCCAAGATCCCAGGAACTATGGCTACACCTTC. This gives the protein CASSQDPRNYGYTF.

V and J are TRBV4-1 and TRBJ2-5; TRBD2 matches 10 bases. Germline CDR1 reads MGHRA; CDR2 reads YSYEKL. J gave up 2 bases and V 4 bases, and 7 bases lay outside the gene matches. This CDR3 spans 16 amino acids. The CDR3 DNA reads TGCGCCAGCAGCCCTGACGGGACTAGCGAGCAAGAGACCCAGTACTTC. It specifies CASSPDGTSEQETQYF.

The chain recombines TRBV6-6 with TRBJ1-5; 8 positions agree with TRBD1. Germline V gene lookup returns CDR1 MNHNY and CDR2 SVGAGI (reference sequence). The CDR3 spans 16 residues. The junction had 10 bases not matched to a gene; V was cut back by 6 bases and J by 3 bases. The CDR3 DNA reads TGTGCCAGCAGAGCCGGACAGGGACGGATCAATCAGCCCCAGCATTTT. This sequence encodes CASRAGQGRINQPQHF.

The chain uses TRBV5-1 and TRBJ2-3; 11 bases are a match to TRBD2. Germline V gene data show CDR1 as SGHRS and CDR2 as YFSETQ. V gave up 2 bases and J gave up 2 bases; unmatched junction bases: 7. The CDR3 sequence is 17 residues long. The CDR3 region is CASSLVVAGGDTDTQYF. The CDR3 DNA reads TGCGCCAGCAGCTTAGTGGTAGCGGGGGGGGACACAGATACGCAGTATTTT.

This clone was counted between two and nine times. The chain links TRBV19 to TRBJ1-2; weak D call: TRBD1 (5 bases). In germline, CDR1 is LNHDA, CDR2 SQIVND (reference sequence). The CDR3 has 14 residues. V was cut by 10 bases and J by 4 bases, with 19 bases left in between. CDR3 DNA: TGTGCCACCCAAGAGGGGTACGGGGGCTATGGCTACACCTTC. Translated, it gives CATQEGYGGYGYTF.

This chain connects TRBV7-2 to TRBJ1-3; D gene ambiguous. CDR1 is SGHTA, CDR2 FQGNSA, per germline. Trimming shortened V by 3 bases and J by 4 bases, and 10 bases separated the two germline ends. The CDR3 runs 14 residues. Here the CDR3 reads CASSLERSGNTIYF. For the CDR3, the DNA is TGTGCCAGCAGCTTGGAGAGGTCCGGAAACACCATATATTTT.